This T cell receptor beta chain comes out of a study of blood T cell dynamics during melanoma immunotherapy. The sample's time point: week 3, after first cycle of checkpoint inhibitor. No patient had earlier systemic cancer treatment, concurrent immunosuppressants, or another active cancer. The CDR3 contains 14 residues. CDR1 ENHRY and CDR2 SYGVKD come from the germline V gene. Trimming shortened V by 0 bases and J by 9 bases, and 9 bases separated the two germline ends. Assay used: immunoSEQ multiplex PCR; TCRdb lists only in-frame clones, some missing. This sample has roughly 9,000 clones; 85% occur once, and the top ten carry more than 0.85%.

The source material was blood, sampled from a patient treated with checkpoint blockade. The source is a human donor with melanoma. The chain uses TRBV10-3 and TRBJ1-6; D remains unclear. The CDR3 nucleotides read TGTGCCATCAGTGAGTCCGTGTCCACTTCACCCCTCCACTTT. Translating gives CAISESVSTSPLHF.